This TCR beta chain comes out of a study of STAT5B mutations in CD4+ large granular lymphocyte leukemia. Using immunoSEQ multiplex PCR, the repertoire was profiled, and TCRdb retains in-frame clones only, with some absent. The sample holds over 30,000 clones, 70% to 90% seen once. This CDR3 has 15 residues. Trimming pared 2 bases from V and 5 bases from J, leaving 16 bases between. From germline, CDR1 is SGDLS and CDR2 YYNGEE. The rearrangement links TRBV9 to TRBJ1-2, with D possibly being TRBD1 (5 bases). The receptor was derived from a human donor in good health. Sequencing was done on a sample of CD4+ T cells from blood buffy coats. Written as DNA, the CDR3 is TGTGCCAGCAGCGTTTCCTCGACAGTCACTTATGGCTACACCTTC. It translates to CASSVSSTVTYGYTF.